One and the same sample provided the 3 T cell receptor beta chains below, sequenced in a study of OX40 agonist ivuxolimab in advanced cancers. This table comes from immunoSEQ multiplex PCR, and its TCRdb copy is limited to in-frame clones, with some not included. In the table there are roughly 60,000 clones, about 87% of which are singletons. Sequencing was performed on CD4+ or CD8+ T cells sorted from blood, taken in a trial of the OX40 agonist ivuxolimab. These receptors were obtained from an adult with an advanced solid tumor such as melanoma, head and neck, liver or kidney cancer.

V usage is TRBV29-1 and J usage is TRBJ2-7; D gene ambiguous. There are 13 residues in the CDR3. Trimming took 0 bases from V and 2 from J, leaving 8 bases between them. Germline loops: CDR1 SQVTM, CDR2 ANQGSEA. This chain's CDR3 is CSVEDTGTYEQYF. CDR3 bases: TGCAGCGTTGAAGACACCGGAACCTACGAGCAGTACTTC.

This clone was seen only a few times. J is TRBJ1-1 and V is TRBV7-2; no clear D gene. V lost 5 bases and J 0 bases, leaving 4 bases between the germline ends. The CDR3 totals 12 residues. Germline V gene lookup returns CDR1 SGHTA and CDR2 FQGNSA. CDR3 nucleotide sequence: TGTGCCAGCAGCGAGATGAACACTGAAGCTTTCTTT. This sequence encodes CASSEMNTEAFF.

The J gene is TRBJ2-5, the V gene TRBV5-3, with 14 nucleotides matching TRBD2. Being an ORF, TRBV5-3 has a function that is uncertain. The CDR3 runs 16 residues. With 9 bases clipped from V and 1 base from J, the junction kept 8 bases outside the gene matches. The CDR3: CATRLAGGPCQETQYF. As DNA, the CDR3 is TGTGCCACCAGACTAGCGGGAGGGCCGTGCCAAGAGACCCAGTACTTC.